This TCR beta chain was sequenced in a study of memory CD4+ T cells and cytomegalovirus serostatus. V gave up 4 bases and J gave up 2 bases; unmatched junction bases: 4. This CDR3 is 16 amino acids long. Germline lookup yields CDR1 SGHRS and CDR2 YFSETQ. Source study methods: Out-of-frame sequences were removed, leaving about 2,300,000 distinct TCRbeta sequences. Generated by immunoSEQ multiplex PCR, the TCRdb table keeps only in-frame clones and is missing some. V and J calls and clone size are copied from that table; D and trimming were computed from the DNA. The sample has about 57,000 clones, 70% to 85% seen once. The sort gate was single viable CD3+CD4+CD8-CD45RO+ cells for memory CD4+ T cells.

Sequencing was done on a sample of memory CD4+ T cells from blood. V gene TRBV5-1 combines with J gene TRBJ2-5; TRBD2 matches 14 bases. This TCR was sampled from an adult in good health and CMV-seronegative. CDR3 sequence: CASSVTSGGAQETQYF. CDR3 DNA: TGCGCCAGCAGCGTGACTAGCGGGGGGGCACAAGAGACCCAGTACTTC. The full variable domain, its missing parts supplied by reference TRBV5-1 and TRBJ2-5, is KAGVTQTPRYLIKTRGQQVTLSCSPISGHRSVSWYQQTPGQGLQFLFEYFSETQRNKGNFPGRFSGRQFSNSRSEMNVSTLELGDSALYLCASSVTSGGAQETQYFGPGTRLLVL.